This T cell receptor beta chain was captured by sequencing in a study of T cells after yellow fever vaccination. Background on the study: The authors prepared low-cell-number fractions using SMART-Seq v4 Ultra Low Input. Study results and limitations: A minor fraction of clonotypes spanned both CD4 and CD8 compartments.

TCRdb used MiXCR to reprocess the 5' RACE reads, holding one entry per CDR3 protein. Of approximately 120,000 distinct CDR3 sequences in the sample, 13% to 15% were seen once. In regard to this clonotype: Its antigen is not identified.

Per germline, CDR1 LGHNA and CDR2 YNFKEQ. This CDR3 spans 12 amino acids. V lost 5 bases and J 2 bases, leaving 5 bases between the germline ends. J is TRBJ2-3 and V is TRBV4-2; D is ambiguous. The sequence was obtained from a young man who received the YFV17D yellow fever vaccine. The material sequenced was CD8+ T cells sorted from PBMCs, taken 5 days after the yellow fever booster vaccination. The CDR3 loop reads CASSTFTDTQYF. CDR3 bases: TGTGCCAGCAGCACATTCACAGATACGCAGTATTTT.